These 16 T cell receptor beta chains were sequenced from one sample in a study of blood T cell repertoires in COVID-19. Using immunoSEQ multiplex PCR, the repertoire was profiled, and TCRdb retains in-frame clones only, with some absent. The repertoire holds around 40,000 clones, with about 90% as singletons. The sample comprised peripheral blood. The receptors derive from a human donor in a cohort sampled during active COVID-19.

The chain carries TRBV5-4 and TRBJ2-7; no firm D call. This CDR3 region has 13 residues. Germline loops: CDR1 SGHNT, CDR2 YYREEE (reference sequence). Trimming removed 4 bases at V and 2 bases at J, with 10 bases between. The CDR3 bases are TGTGCCAGCAGCCCTGGAGAGGCCTACGAGCAGTACTTC. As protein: CASSPGEAYEQYF.

The CDR3 loop reads CASGRASKNIQYF. The CDR3 coding sequence is TGTGCCAGCGGCAGGGCCTCCAAAAACATTCAGTACTTC. V is TRBV5-6 and J is TRBJ2-4, with D possibly matching TRBD1 (5 bases). Trimming left V 7 bases short and J 2 bases short, with 10 bases between. This CDR3 contains 13 residues. Germline V gives CDR1 SGHDT, CDR2 YYEEEE.

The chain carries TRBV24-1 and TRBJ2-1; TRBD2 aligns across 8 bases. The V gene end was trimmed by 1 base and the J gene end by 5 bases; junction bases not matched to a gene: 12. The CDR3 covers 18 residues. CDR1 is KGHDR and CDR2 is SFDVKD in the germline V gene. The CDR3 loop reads CATSDFPSAGLGNNEQFF. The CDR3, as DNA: TGTGCCACCAGTGATTTCCCCTCCGCGGGACTAGGGAACAATGAGCAGTTCTTC.

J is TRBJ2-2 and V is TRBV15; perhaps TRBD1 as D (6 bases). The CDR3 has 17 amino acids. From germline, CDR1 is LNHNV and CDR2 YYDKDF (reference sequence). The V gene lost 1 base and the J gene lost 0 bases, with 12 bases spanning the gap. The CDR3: CATSRATGSANTGELFF. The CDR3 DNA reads TGTGCCACCAGCAGAGCTACAGGGTCCGCGAACACCGGGGAGCTGTTTTTT.

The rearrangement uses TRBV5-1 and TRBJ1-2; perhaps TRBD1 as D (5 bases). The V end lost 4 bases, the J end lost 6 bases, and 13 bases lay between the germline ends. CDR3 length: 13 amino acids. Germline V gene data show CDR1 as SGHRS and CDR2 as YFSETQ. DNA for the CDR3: TGCGCCAGCAGCACCAGGGAACACGATGGCTACACCTTC. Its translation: CASSTREHDGYTF.

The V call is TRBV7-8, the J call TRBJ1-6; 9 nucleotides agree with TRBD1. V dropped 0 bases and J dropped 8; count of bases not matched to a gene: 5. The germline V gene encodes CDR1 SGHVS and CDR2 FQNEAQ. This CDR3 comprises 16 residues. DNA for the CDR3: TGTGCCAGCAGCTTAGCGGTACAGGGGGCACATTCACCCCTCCACTTT. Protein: CASSLAVQGAHSPLHF.

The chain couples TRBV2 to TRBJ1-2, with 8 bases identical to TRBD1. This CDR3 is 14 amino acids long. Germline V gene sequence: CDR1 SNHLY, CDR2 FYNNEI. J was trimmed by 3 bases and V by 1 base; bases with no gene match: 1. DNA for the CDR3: TGTGCCAGCAGTGAAGAGACAGGGGACTATGGCTACACCTTC. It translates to CASSEETGDYGYTF. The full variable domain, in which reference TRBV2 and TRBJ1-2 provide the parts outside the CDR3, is EPEVTQTPSHQVTQMGQEVILRCVPISNHLYFYWYRQILGQKVEFLVSFYNNEISEKSEIFDDQFSVERPDGSNFTLKIRSTKLEDSAMYFCASSEETGDYGYTFGSGTRLTVV.

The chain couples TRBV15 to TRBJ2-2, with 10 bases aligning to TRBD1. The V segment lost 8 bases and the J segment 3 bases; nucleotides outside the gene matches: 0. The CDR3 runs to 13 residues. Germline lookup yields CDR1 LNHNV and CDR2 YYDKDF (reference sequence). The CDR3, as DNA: TGTGCCACCGGGACAGGGGACACCGGGGAGCTGTTTTTT. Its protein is CATGTGDTGELFF.

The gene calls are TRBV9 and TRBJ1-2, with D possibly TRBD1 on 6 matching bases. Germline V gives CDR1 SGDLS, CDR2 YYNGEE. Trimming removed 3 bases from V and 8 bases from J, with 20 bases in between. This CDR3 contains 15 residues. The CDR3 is CASSAGQTGLEGYTF. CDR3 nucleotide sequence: TGTGCCAGCAGCGCGGGGCAGACAGGCCTTGAGGGCTACACCTTC.

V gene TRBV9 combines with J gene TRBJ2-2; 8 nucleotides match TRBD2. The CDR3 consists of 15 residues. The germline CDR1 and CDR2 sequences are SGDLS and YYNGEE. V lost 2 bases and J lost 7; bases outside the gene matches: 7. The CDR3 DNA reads TGTGCCAGCAGCGTCCTCCGCGGGGGGCACGGGGAGCTGTTTTTT. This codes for CASSVLRGGHGELFF. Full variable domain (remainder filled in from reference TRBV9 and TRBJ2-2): DSGVTQTPKHLITATGQRVTLRCSPRSGDLSVYWYQQSLDQGLQFLIQYYNGEERAKGNILERFSAQQFPDLHSELNLSSLELGDSALYFCASSVLRGGHGELFFGEGSRLTVL.

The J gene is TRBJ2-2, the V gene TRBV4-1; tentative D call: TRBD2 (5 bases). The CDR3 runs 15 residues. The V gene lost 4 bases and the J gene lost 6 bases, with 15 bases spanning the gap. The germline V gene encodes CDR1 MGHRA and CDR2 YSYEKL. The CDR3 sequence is CASSREWASSGELFF. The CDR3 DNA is TGCGCCAGCAGCCGCGAATGGGCTAGCTCCGGGGAGCTGTTTTTT.

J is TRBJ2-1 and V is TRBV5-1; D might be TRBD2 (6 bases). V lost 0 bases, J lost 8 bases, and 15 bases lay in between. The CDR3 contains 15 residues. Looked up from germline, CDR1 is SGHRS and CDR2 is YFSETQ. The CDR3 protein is CASSLASGERHEQFF. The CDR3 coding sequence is TGCGCCAGCAGCTTGGCTTCGGGGGAAAGGCATGAGCAGTTCTTC.

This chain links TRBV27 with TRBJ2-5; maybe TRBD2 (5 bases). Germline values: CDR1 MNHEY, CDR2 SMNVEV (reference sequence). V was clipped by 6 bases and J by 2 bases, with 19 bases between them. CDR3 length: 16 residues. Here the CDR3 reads CASSPAGIYGQETQYF. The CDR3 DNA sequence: TGTGCCAGCAGCCCCGCCGGGATATACGGGCAAGAGACCCAGTACTTC.

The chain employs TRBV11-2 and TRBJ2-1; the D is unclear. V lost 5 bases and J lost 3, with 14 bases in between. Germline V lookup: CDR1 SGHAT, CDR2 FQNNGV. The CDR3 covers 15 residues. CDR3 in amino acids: CASSLLGSFYNEQFF. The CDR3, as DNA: TGTGCCAGCAGCCTCCTGGGCAGTTTCTACAATGAGCAGTTCTTC. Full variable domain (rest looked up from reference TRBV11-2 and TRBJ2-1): EAGVAQSPRYKIIEKRQSVAFWCNPISGHATLYWYQQILGQGPKLLIQFQNNGVVDDSQLPKDRFSAERLKGVDSTLKIQPAKLEDSAVYLCASSLLGSFYNEQFFGPGTRLTVL.

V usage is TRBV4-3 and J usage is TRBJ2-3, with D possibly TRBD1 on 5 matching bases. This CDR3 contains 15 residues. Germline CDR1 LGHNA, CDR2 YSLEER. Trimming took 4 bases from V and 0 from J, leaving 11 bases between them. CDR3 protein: CASSRGHTSTDTQYF. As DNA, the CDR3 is TGCGCCAGCAGCCGAGGACATACTAGCACAGATACGCAGTATTTT.

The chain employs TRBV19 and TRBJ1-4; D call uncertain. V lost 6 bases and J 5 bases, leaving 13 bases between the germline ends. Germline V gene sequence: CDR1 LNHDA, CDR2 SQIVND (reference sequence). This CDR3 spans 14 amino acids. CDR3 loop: CASRPRAGNEKLFF. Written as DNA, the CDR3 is TGTGCCAGTAGACCCCGGGCGGGGAATGAAAAACTGTTTTTT.